Sequencing of this T cell receptor beta chain was carried out in a study of T cell responses to AZD1222 COVID-19 vaccine. Whole-study results and caveats: Two AZD1222 administrations were followed by greater Spike-specific TCR breadth and depth. Vaccine-associated CD4 TCRs ranged over spike, dominating at 160-218 and 743-854. Most donors were white British, females outnumbered males, and clonal diversity was possibly underestimated.

The data were produced by immunoSEQ multiplex PCR, yet TCRdb's version contains in-frame clones alone and is incomplete. In the table there are about 190,000 clones, just over 90% of which are singletons. Comment on this clone: What it binds is unknown.

The sequence derives from an adult in good health. The sequencing here drew on peripheral blood, taken on day 0 of AZD1222 vaccination.

The CDR3 DNA sequence: TGTGCCAGCAGCGCCGGGACCGCGGGCTACGAGCAGTACTTC. Translating gives CASSAGTAGYEQYF. The chain joins TRBV9 to TRBJ2-7; the D gene could be TRBD1 or TRBD2 (5 bases each). Trimming cost V 3 bases and J 3 bases, with 13 bases left between them. CDR3 size: 14 residues. Germline V lookup: CDR1 SGDLS, CDR2 YYNGEE.